Below, 4 T cell receptor beta chains from the same sample are listed, as sequenced in a study of blood T cell repertoires in COVID-19. The assay was immunoSEQ multiplex PCR, and TCRdb's table has in-frame clones only and misses some. The sample lists tens of thousands of clones; about nine tenths were seen once. The specimen sequenced was peripheral blood. The source is a human donor in a cohort sampled during active COVID-19.

This clone is medium-sized (0.01 to 0.1%) in the sample. The chain joins TRBV9 to TRBJ1-6; no clear D gene. The V end was cut by 3 bases, the J end by 7 bases, with 11 bases between. The CDR3 runs 14 residues. The germline CDR1 and CDR2 sequences are SGDLS and YYNGEE. The CDR3 bases are TGTGCCAGCAGCGACGGAGGTTTCAATTCACCCCTCCACTTT. Its protein product is CASSDGGFNSPLHF.

This sequence joins TRBV19 and TRBJ1-1; 12 bases match TRBD1. Germline CDR1 is LNHDA and CDR2 is SQIVND (reference sequence). The CDR3 runs 18 residues. V lost 6 bases to trimming and J lost 3 bases; unmatched junction nucleotides: 14. The CDR3: CASSTSGDRGQWDTEAFF. The DNA of the CDR3 is TGTGCCAGTAGCACTTCCGGGGACAGGGGGCAGTGGGACACTGAAGCTTTCTTT.

This clone turned up a few times. The rearrangement uses TRBV6-5 and TRBJ2-1; TRBD2 matches at 11 bases. Trimming cost V 6 bases and J 10 bases; bases outside gene matches: 8. Per the germline V gene, CDR1 is MNHEY and CDR2 is SVGAGI. This CDR3 has 14 residues. In DNA, the CDR3 is TGTGCCAGCAGCCGAACTAGCGGGAGTCGCGAGCAGTTCTTC. This translates into CASSRTSGSREQFF.

V is TRBV6-6 and J is TRBJ1-4, with D possibly TRBD1 on 5 matching bases. Looked up from germline, CDR1 is MNHNY and CDR2 is SVGAGI (reference sequence). The CDR3 consists of 14 residues. The V end lost 2 bases, the J end lost 15 bases, and 19 bases lay between the germline ends. The chain's CDR3 is CASSYGGSQEILFF. The CDR3 coding sequence is TGTGCCAGCAGTTACGGGGGGAGCCAGGAAATATTGTTTTTT.